A selection of T cell receptor beta chains follows, all from one sample in a study of vaccination effects on CD4 cells after COVID-19. Antigen specificity for these receptors is unknown. TCRdb keeps only in-frame clones here, not all; method: immunoSEQ multiplex PCR. The repertoire has over 80,000 clones, around four fifths of them found once; the top ten carry more than 0.95%. The sequences come from CD4+ T cells from PBMCs cultured with HCoV-OC43 spike peptides, collected after COVID-19 vaccination. The receptor source for this set is a human donor who received a COVID-19 vaccine. The CDR3 runs from the conserved cysteine through the conserved F or W. A D gene is named only where the DNA matches it firmly. Clone size, where shown, is once, few, many, or a class for clones that have expanded.

v_call	j_call	clone_size	d_call	cdr3_aa	cdr3_nt
TRBV9	TRBJ1-4	-	-	CASSVGRGSNEKLFF	TGTGCCAGCAGCGTAGGGAGGGGATCTAATGAAAAACTGTTTTTT
TRBV19	TRBJ2-2	few	-	CASSIRVTDTGELFF	TGTGCCAGTAGTATACGAGTGACAGACACCGGGGAGCTGTTTTTT
TRBV19	TRBJ1-6	-	TRBD1	CASRGQGANSPLHF	TGTGCCAGTAGGGGACAGGGAGCTAATTCACCCCTCCACTTT
TRBV3-1/TRBV3-2	TRBJ1-4	-	TRBD1	CASSPRTGTEKLFF	TGTGCCAGCAGCCCCCGGACAGGGACTGAAAAACTGTTTTTT
TRBV19	TRBJ2-1	few	TRBD1	CASNRGQGSYNEQFF	TGTGCCAGTAACAGGGGACAGGGATCCTACAATGAGCAGTTCTTC
TRBV7-2	TRBJ2-5	-	-	CASSLAGMRETQYF	TGTGCCAGCAGCTTAGCGGGGATGAGGGAGACCCAGTACTTC
TRBV21-1	TRBJ1-1	-	-	CASSIVIRTGFKKAEAFF	TGTGCCAGCAGCATAGTGATTAGAACAGGGTTTAAGAAGGCTGAAGCTTTCTTT
TRBV7-2	TRBJ1-6	-	-	CASSLVSGSSYNSPLHF	TGTGCCAGCAGCTTAGTTTCGGGAAGCTCCTATAATTCACCCCTCCACTTT
TRBV19	TRBJ2-1	-	-	CASSIGSPSNEQFF	TGTGCCAGTAGTATAGGATCGCCATCCAATGAGCAGTTCTTC
TRBV29-1	TRBJ1-2	once	-	CSVGGDAPYTF	TGCAGCGTTGGGGGCGACGCTCCCTACACCTTC
TRBV5-1	TRBJ2-5	-	TRBD2	CASSVTGTSGTRDQYF	TGCGCCAGCAGCGTAACCGGGACTAGCGGGACCCGGGACCAGTACTTC
TRBV18	TRBJ1-1	once	-	CASSQTTNTEAFF	TGTGCCAGCTCACAGACAACGAACACTGAAGCTTTCTTT
TRBV6-1	TRBJ1-2	-	-	CASSEGGSRDYYGYTF	TGTGCCAGCAGTGAAGGAGGTAGCAGGGATTACTATGGCTACACCTTC
TRBV7-2	TRBJ1-4	-	TRBD1	CASSPDRGNEKLFF	TGTGCCAGCAGCCCGGACAGGGGTAATGAAAAACTGTTTTTT